This is a list of T cell receptor beta chains from one sample in a study of T cell changes during pregnancy in multiple sclerosis. This table comes from immunoSEQ multiplex PCR, and its TCRdb copy is limited to in-frame clones, with some not included. The sample lists tens of thousands of clones; around 90% were seen once. This sample comprised peripheral blood, obtained in the first trimester of pregnancy. The source of these receptors is a female donor in good health, enrolled as a control in a pregnancy study. CDR3s include the opening cysteine and the closing phenylalanine or tryptophan. A D gene is named only where the DNA matches it firmly. Part of the rows lack a size; the others show once, few, many or a class for expanded clones.

V: TRBV6-5; size: .; J: TRBJ1-5; D: .; CDR3: CASSYPRTRGTPQHF
V: TRBV19; size: .; J: TRBJ2-1; D: TRBD2; CDR3: CASSRLLAGGLRDEQFF
V: TRBV9; size: .; J: TRBJ2-1; D: .; CDR3: CASSVGTLRDNEQFF
V: TRBV19; size: once; J: TRBJ2-1; D: TRBD2; CDR3: CASSLETSSTYNEQFF
V: TRBV6-4; size: .; J: TRBJ2-1; D: TRBD1; CDR3: CASSVDRGGNEQFF
V: TRBV27; size: .; J: TRBJ2-2; D: TRBD1; CDR3: CASSPRRTGLRELFF
V: TRBV5-1; size: .; J: TRBJ1-5; D: TRBD1; CDR3: CASSSTGGGQPQHF
V: TRBV11-3; size: .; J: TRBJ1-3; D: TRBD1; CDR3: CASSPGQGPGNTIYF
V: TRBV6-1; size: .; J: TRBJ2-2; D: TRBD1; CDR3: CASILSGQETGELFF
V: TRBV9; size: .; J: TRBJ2-3; D: .; CDR3: CASSVEAGAGADTQYF
V: TRBV7-2; size: once; J: TRBJ1-6; D: .; CDR3: CASSLAPGRSYNSPLHF
V: TRBV18; size: .; J: TRBJ1-2; D: TRBD1; CDR3: CASSPTGQAYGYTF
V: TRBV9; size: .; J: TRBJ1-2; D: .; CDR3: CASSVEVVVREKNGYTF
V: TRBV29-1; size: .; J: TRBJ1-5; D: .; CDR3: CSAVEGGVYSNQPQHF
V: TRBV18; size: .; J: TRBJ1-1; D: .; CDR3: CASSPAGVDTEAFF
V: TRBV10-3; size: .; J: TRBJ2-7; D: TRBD2; CDR3: CAINGLAGNEQYF
V: TRBV28; size: .; J: TRBJ2-1; D: .; CDR3: CASSLWGGNEQFF
V: TRBV28; size: .; J: TRBJ1-5; D: .; CDR3: CASSRQGSRQPQHF
V: TRBV4-3; size: .; J: TRBJ2-7; D: .; CDR3: CASSPDSTYEQYF
V: TRBV11-2; size: .; J: TRBJ2-1; D: TRBD1; CDR3: CASSQGQALYNEQFF
V: TRBV27; size: once; J: TRBJ2-1; D: .; CDR3: CASSFLSTSNEQFF
V: TRBV29-1; size: .; J: TRBJ1-2; D: .; CDR3: CSAQSPQGLIGGYTF
V: TRBV5-6; size: .; J: TRBJ2-1; D: TRBD2; CDR3: CASSPSGRRNEQFF
V: TRBV4-1; size: .; J: TRBJ1-4; D: TRBD1; CDR3: CASSQGGQTTTNEKLFF
V: TRBV5-1; size: .; J: TRBJ2-1; D: TRBD2; CDR3: CASSIGLAGWGNEQFF
V: TRBV5-1; size: .; J: TRBJ1-1; D: .; CDR3: CASTNPGIGTEAFF
V: TRBV28; size: once; J: TRBJ1-5; D: .; CDR3: CASSLSDSPVFWNQPQHF
V: TRBV7-7; size: .; J: TRBJ2-5; D: .; CDR3: CASSYGRGLQTQYF
V: TRBV28; size: .; J: TRBJ2-7; D: .; CDR3: CASSGGHRTYEQYF
V: TRBV5-1; size: .; J: TRBJ2-1; D: .; CDR3: CASSLAEAASYNEQFF
V: TRBV11-2; size: once; J: TRBJ1-5; D: .; CDR3: CASLWAYSNQPQHF
V: TRBV5-1; size: once; J: TRBJ1-3; D: TRBD1; CDR3: CASSLASGGVNTIYF
V: TRBV4-1; size: .; J: TRBJ1-1; D: TRBD1; CDR3: CASSQGGGQGAIAFF
V: TRBV5-4; size: .; J: TRBJ2-5; D: TRBD2; CDR3: CASSSPLAGGQETQYF
V: TRBV5-1; size: .; J: TRBJ2-3; D: .; CDR3: CASSSLAVSTDTQYF
V: TRBV19; size: .; J: TRBJ2-5; D: .; CDR3: CASSQKEGELAETQYF
V: TRBV5-1; size: once; J: .; D: .; CDR3: CASSLAGPHYEQYF
V: TRBV30; size: .; J: TRBJ1-2; D: TRBD1; CDR3: CAWLPGQGFGYTF
V: TRBV11-2; size: .; J: TRBJ2-2; D: .; CDR3: CASSAPPGTGELFF
V: TRBV5-4; size: .; J: TRBJ2-5; D: .; CDR3: CASSLTGKETQYF
V: TRBV6-5; size: .; J: TRBJ2-6; D: .; CDR3: CASRQVSGANVLTF
V: TRBV9; size: .; J: TRBJ2-1; D: .; CDR3: CASSVSDNEQFF
V: TRBV27; size: few; J: TRBJ2-7; D: .; CDR3: CASSLLQGTYEQYF
V: TRBV29-1; size: .; J: TRBJ2-7; D: .; CDR3: CSVTTDFSYEQYF
V: TRBV18; size: .; J: TRBJ2-2; D: .; CDR3: CASSPLSSNTGELFF
V: TRBV11-2; size: .; J: TRBJ1-4; D: .; CDR3: CASSLLNEKLFF
V: TRBV9; size: .; J: TRBJ2-3; D: TRBD2; CDR3: CASSREGRTDTQYF
V: TRBV7-9; size: .; J: TRBJ2-5; D: .; CDR3: CASSPDPSRETQYF
V: TRBV7-6; size: .; J: TRBJ2-7; D: TRBD2; CDR3: CASSLEAGAYEQYF
V: TRBV14; size: .; J: TRBJ2-5; D: TRBD2; CDR3: CASSQVMGREKETQYF
V: TRBV7-9; size: once; J: TRBJ2-5; D: TRBD2; CDR3: CASSPGTSGAGETQYF
V: TRBV19; size: .; J: TRBJ2-7; D: TRBD1; CDR3: CASSRGQGGYEQYF